Listed below are T cell receptor beta chains from one sample, sequenced in a study of T cell responses to AZD1222 COVID-19 vaccine. Clones were sequenced by immunoSEQ multiplex PCR, and TCRdb holds only the in-frame ones, with some missing. The repertoire consists of about 190,000 clones, with 90% to 95% occurring once and the leading ten covering about 9.3%. The sample consisted of peripheral blood, taken on day 0 of AZD1222 vaccination. The receptors stem from an adult in good health. CDR3s include the opening cysteine and the closing phenylalanine or tryptophan. A D gene is named only where the DNA matches it firmly. Rows may omit the clone size; those that give it use once, few, many or a size class.

-	16	-	TRBV28	TRBJ1-1	CASSPPVGDMNTEAFF	TGTGCCAGCAGTCCCCCCGTTGGAGATATGAACACTGAAGCTTTCTTT
-	14	-	TRBV19	TRBJ2-7	CASSMLGTPDEQYF	TGTGCCAGTAGTATGTTGGGCACTCCCGACGAGCAGTACTTC
-	15	-	TRBV19	TRBJ1-1	CASSIVAGANTEAFF	TGTGCCAGTAGTATAGTGGCAGGAGCAAACACTGAAGCTTTCTTT
-	14	-	TRBV5-1	TRBJ1-1	CASSPGSPSTEAFF	TGCGCCAGCAGTCCCGGGAGCCCTAGCACTGAAGCTTTCTTT
TRBD1	13	once	TRBV28	TRBJ2-7	CATDRGLTYEQYF	TGTGCCACCGACAGGGGGCTCACCTACGAGCAGTACTTC
-	13	-	TRBV19	TRBJ1-5	CASSIEGGSPQHF	TGTGCCAGTAGTATAGAAGGGGGGTCGCCCCAGCATTTT
-	14	-	TRBV9	TRBJ1-1	CASSAGHLNTEAFF	TGTGCCAGCAGCGCGGGACATTTGAACACTGAAGCTTTCTTT
-	14	-	TRBV9	TRBJ2-1	CASSVENGGHEQFF	TGTGCCAGCAGCGTAGAGAACGGGGGCCATGAGCAGTTCTTC
TRBD1	14	-	TRBV7-9	TRBJ1-1	CASSLEGDRGEAFF	TGTGCCAGCAGCTTAGAGGGGGACAGGGGTGAAGCTTTCTTT
-	14	-	TRBV7-2	TRBJ1-4	CASSRPPTNEKLFF	TGTGCCAGCAGTAGGCCACCAACTAATGAAAAACTGTTTTTT
-	14	-	TRBV19	TRBJ1-2	CASSAQRTNYGYTF	TGTGCCAGTAGTGCTCAGAGGACTAACTATGGCTACACCTTC
-	14	-	TRBV9	TRBJ1-1	CASSARGGYTEAFF	TGTGCCAGCAGCGCGAGAGGGGGGTACACTGAAGCTTTCTTT
-	15	-	TRBV5-1	TRBJ2-7	CASSSRTNFPYEQYF	TGCGCCAGCAGCTCACGGACAAACTTCCCCTACGAGCAGTACTTC
TRBD1	14	-	TRBV9	TRBJ1-4	CASGQGWEGEKLFF	TGTGCCAGCGGACAGGGTTGGGAGGGTGAAAAACTGTTTTTT
-	19	-	TRBV27	TRBJ2-2	CASSLGTRTDPGTTGELFF	TGTGCCAGCAGTTTAGGAACCAGGACAGACCCAGGAACAACCGGGGAGCTGTTTTTT
-	11	-	TRBV20-1	TRBJ2-1	CSAPSQGPQFF	TGCAGTGCACCCTCCCAGGGGCCCCAGTTCTTC
TRBD2	18	-	TRBV4-3	TRBJ2-1	CASSQDPTASGAVDEQFF	TGCGCCAGCAGCCAAGACCCCACCGCTAGCGGGGCCGTCGATGAGCAGTTCTTC
-	14	-	TRBV24-1	TRBJ1-2	CATSDLQGNYGYTF	TGTGCCACCAGTGATCTACAGGGTAACTATGGCTACACCTTC
-	15	-	TRBV21-1	TRBJ1-5	CASSKAGGNNQPQHF	TGTGCCAGCAGCAAAGCAGGGGGGAACAATCAGCCCCAGCATTTT
-	13	-	TRBV19	TRBJ2-1	CASSIGYRNEQFF	TGTGCCAGTAGTATAGGGTACAGAAATGAGCAGTTCTTC
-	16	-	TRBV4-1	TRBJ1-6	CASSQDIVLGDSPLHF	TGCGCCAGCAGCCAAGATATAGTGCTGGGGGATTCACCCCTCCACTTT
-	14	-	TRBV5-1	TRBJ2-1	CASSRYSDYNEQFF	TGCGCCAGCAGCAGATACAGCGATTACAATGAGCAGTTCTTC
-	16	few	TRBV27	TRBJ1-3	CASSLIRPGLGNTIYF	TGTGCCAGCAGTTTAATAAGGCCCGGGCTAGGAAACACCATATATTTT
-	11	-	TRBV19	TRBJ1-3	CASRWGNTIYF	TGTGCATCTCGCTGGGGAAACACCATATATTTT
-	11	-	TRBV20-1	TRBJ2-7	CSASRSYEQYF	TGCAGTGCTAGTCGATCCTACGAGCAGTACTTC
TRBD2	18	-	TRBV9	TRBJ2-7	CASSVGFVAGQRDYEQYF	TGTGCCAGCAGCGTAGGTTTCGTAGCGGGCCAAAGAGACTACGAGCAGTACTTC
TRBD2	16	-	TRBV4-2	TRBJ2-3	CASSQGASGSSDTQYF	TGTGCCAGCAGCCAAGGGGCTAGCGGGAGTTCAGATACGCAGTATTTT
-	12	-	TRBV11-2	TRBJ1-2	CASSYEDYGYTF	TGTGCCAGCAGTTACGAAGACTATGGCTACACCTTC
TRBD2	16	few	TRBV27	TRBJ2-1	CASRPPRLAGKNEQFF	TGTGCCAGCAGACCTCCAAGACTAGCGGGAAAAAATGAGCAGTTCTTC